A single sample is the source of the 20 T cell receptor beta chains below, sequenced in a study of blood T cell repertoires in COVID-19. Sequenced by immunoSEQ multiplex PCR; TCRdb stores in-frame clones only, minus some. The sample shows 400,000 to 550,000 clones, roughly 90% of them seen only once. The specimen sequenced was peripheral blood. Every receptor here comes from a woman in her 30s with acute or convalescent COVID-19.

CDR3 region: CATRDRAFEQYF. DNA of the CDR3: TGTGCCACCCGGGACAGGGCCTTCGAGCAGTACTTC. V gene TRBV7-9 combines with J gene TRBJ2-7; 9 bases line up with TRBD1. V shed 10 bases and J 6 bases; nucleotides not matched to a gene: 7. Germline V gene lookup returns CDR1 SEHNR and CDR2 FQNEAQ (reference sequence). This CDR3 comprises 12 residues.

This rearrangement joins TRBV18 to TRBJ2-1; D possibly corresponds to TRBD2 (5 bases). CDR3 length equals 14 residues. V was clipped by 0 bases and J by 9 bases, with 12 bases between them. Looked up from germline, CDR1 is KGHSH and CDR2 is LQKENI. The CDR3 reads CASSPPQARGEQFF. The CDR3 DNA reads as TGTGCCAGCTCACCACCTCAGGCACGGGGTGAGCAGTTCTTC.

The rearrangement uses TRBV6-4 and TRBJ2-1, with D perhaps TRBD2 (6 bases). This CDR3 region has 16 residues. The V end was cut by 3 bases, the J end by 4 bases, with 16 bases between. Germline loops: CDR1 MRHNA, CDR2 SNTAGT. CDR3 in amino acids: CASSETNRDFYNEQFF. The CDR3 DNA is TGTGCCAGCAGTGAAACAAACCGGGACTTTTACAATGAGCAGTTCTTC.

The chain links TRBV10-3 to TRBJ2-6; D is uncertain. The CDR3 has 15 amino acids. The germline V and J ends were trimmed by 8 bases and 2 bases, with 13 bases remaining between them. Germline V gene data show CDR1 as ENHRY and CDR2 as SYGVKD. Here the CDR3 reads CAIALTEPGANVLTF. The CDR3 DNA sequence: TGTGCCATCGCCCTTACAGAGCCTGGGGCCAACGTCCTGACTTTC.

The chain joins TRBV2 to TRBJ2-3; D is perhaps TRBD1 (5 bases). Germline values: CDR1 SNHLY, CDR2 FYNNEI. This CDR3 region has 16 residues. Trimming removed 6 bases at V and 2 bases at J, with 18 bases between. The CDR3 region is CASRTNRQGLTDTQYF. As DNA, the CDR3 is TGTGCCAGCAGGACAAACAGGCAGGGCCTCACAGATACGCAGTATTTT.

V gene TRBV30 combines with J gene TRBJ1-1; tentatively, D is TRBD1 (6 bases). Trimming took off 0 bases at V and 4 bases at J, with 9 bases between the two ends. Germline V gene data show CDR1 as GTSNPN and CDR2 as SVGIG (reference sequence). The CDR3 totals 13 residues. CDR3 bases: TGTGCCTGGAGTGTGAAGACAGGCACTGAAGCTTTCTTT. Translating it yields CAWSVKTGTEAFF.

Only one count was recorded for this clone. The chain uses TRBV2 and TRBJ2-7, with D possibly TRBD2 on 5 matching bases. Germline V gives CDR1 SNHLY, CDR2 FYNNEI. The ends were cut back, 7 bases at V and 3 bases at J, with 13 bases in the middle. This CDR3 spans 13 amino acids. This CDR3 is CASNDGEDYEQYF. As DNA, the CDR3 is TGTGCCAGCAATGACGGGGAAGACTACGAGCAGTACTTC.

The chain is built from TRBV5-1 and TRBJ1-1; 9 bases line up with TRBD1. The CDR3 extends over 14 amino acids. Germline V gives CDR1 SGHRS, CDR2 YFSETQ. The trim removed 4 bases at V and 0 bases at J, leaving 1 base unmatched. The CDR3, as DNA: TGCGCCAGCAGCAGGGACAGGGTGAACACTGAAGCTTTCTTT. Its protein is CASSRDRVNTEAFF.

The V and J genes are TRBV28 and TRBJ2-3; 7 bases agree with TRBD1. The V segment lost 3 bases and the J segment 1 base; nucleotides outside the gene matches: 1. The CDR3 has 14 amino acids. Germline V gene lookup returns CDR1 MDHEN and CDR2 SYDVKM. The CDR3 coding sequence is TGTGCCAGCAGTTTCGGACAGGGCACAGATACGCAGTATTTT. Translating it yields CASSFGQGTDTQYF.

The chain carries TRBV5-4 and TRBJ1-1; D might be TRBD1 (5 bases). Trimming pared 0 bases from V and 5 bases from J, leaving 11 bases between. The CDR3 is 14 residues long. CDR1 and CDR2 (germline): SGHNT, YYREEE (reference sequence). This chain's CDR3 is CASSLGGGYTEAFF. For the CDR3, the DNA is TGTGCCAGCAGCTTGGGCGGGGGTTATACTGAAGCTTTCTTT.

About this clone: Other DNA sequences in this specimen translate into the identical CDR3. The V gene is TRBV18, the J gene TRBJ2-1; TRBD2 might be the D (7 bases). V lost 2 bases and J 4 bases, leaving 12 bases between the germline ends. Germline V lookup: CDR1 KGHSH, CDR2 LQKENI. CDR3 length equals 15 residues. CDR3 sequence reads: CASSPERGGYNEQFF. In DNA, the CDR3 is TGTGCCAGCTCACCAGAGAGGGGGGGTTACAATGAGCAGTTCTTC.

The J gene is TRBJ2-7, the V gene TRBV11-2; unclear D gene. Germline CDR1 is SGHAT and CDR2 is FQNNGV. CDR3 size: 15 residues. V was pared by 3 bases and J by 3 bases, with 15 bases between. The CDR3 sequence is CASSFLWFPSYEQYF. The CDR3 DNA reads as TGTGCCAGCAGCTTTCTCTGGTTCCCGAGCTACGAGCAGTACTTC.

This clone came up once. CDR3 coding DNA: TGTGCCACCAGCACCCACCCGGGGGTGGGAAACACCATATATTTT. It is translated as CATSTHPGVGNTIYF. This chain uses TRBV15 with TRBJ1-3; D possibly corresponds to TRBD1 (5 bases). Germline-derived CDR1 and CDR2 are LNHNV and YYDKDF (reference sequence). V was shortened by 4 bases and J by 4 bases, with 14 bases between the two germline ends. The CDR3 sequence is 15 residues long.

The rearrangement joins TRBV28 to TRBJ1-2; 7 positions match TRBD1. CDR1 and CDR2 (germline): MDHEN, SYDVKM. This CDR3 is 16 amino acids long. V lost 2 bases and J lost 6; bases outside the gene matches: 12. The CDR3 DNA is TGTGCCAGCAGTTTAGTCCCAGGGGGAGTAGTTAATGGCTACACCTTC. The encoded protein is CASSLVPGGVVNGYTF.

This rearrangement joins TRBV5-4 to TRBJ1-2; TRBD1 aligns across 9 bases. V was pared by 4 bases and J by 0 bases, with 4 bases of the junction left unmatched. Per germline, CDR1 SGHNT and CDR2 YYREEE (reference sequence). CDR3 length equals 15 residues. This chain's CDR3 is CASSPGQGTNYGYTF. CDR3 DNA: TGTGCCAGCAGCCCGGGACAGGGCACTAACTATGGCTACACCTTC.

This sequence joins TRBV19 and TRBJ1-5, with TRBD1 matching over 7 bases. The CDR3 consists of 15 residues. Germline CDR1 is LNHDA and CDR2 is SQIVND (reference sequence). Losses at the gene ends were 6 bases for V and 5 bases for J; bases not matched to a gene: 10. In DNA, the CDR3 is TGTGCCAGTAGGGTCCGGGACAGACCGTATCAGCCCCAGCATTTT. Its protein is CASRVRDRPYQPQHF.

V is TRBV5-1 and J is TRBJ2-1, with D perhaps TRBD2 (6 bases). There are 18 residues in the CDR3. Deletions cut 1 base from V and 5 bases from J, with 22 bases between. Germline V lookup: CDR1 SGHRS, CDR2 YFSETQ. This chain's CDR3 is CASSLLLGGWQVHNEQFF. CDR3 coding DNA: TGCGCCAGCAGCTTGCTTCTGGGAGGTTGGCAGGTCCACAATGAGCAGTTCTTC.

The rearrangement uses TRBV5-1 and TRBJ2-5, with 8 bases aligning to TRBD2. Germline-derived CDR1 and CDR2 are SGHRS and YFSETQ. V dropped 4 bases and J dropped 1; count of bases not matched to a gene: 6. CDR3 length: 15 residues. Written as DNA, the CDR3 is TGCGCCAGCAGCGCAGACGGGGGGGCCCAAGAGACCCAGTACTTC. The encoded protein is CASSADGGAQETQYF.

V usage is TRBV3-1 (or the pseudogene TRBV3-2) and J usage is TRBJ2-1, with TRBD2 matching 7 bases. CDR3 length equals 14 residues. Germline V gene lookup returns CDR1 LGHDT and CDR2 YNNKEL (reference sequence). The trim removed 1 base at V and 7 bases at J, leaving 4 bases unmatched. The CDR3 spells CASSQGGGGNEQFF. The CDR3 coding sequence is TGTGCCAGCAGCCAAGGCGGGGGAGGGAATGAGCAGTTCTTC.

The chain uses TRBV4-1 and TRBJ2-5; TRBD2 matches at 10 bases. The CDR3 has 16 amino acids. Germline CDR1 and CDR2: MGHRA and YSYEKL. The V segment lost 1 base and the J segment 1 base; nucleotides outside the gene matches: 3. The CDR3 here is CASSQGSGGAQETQYF. For the CDR3, the DNA is TGCGCCAGCAGCCAAGGGAGCGGGGGGGCCCAAGAGACCCAGTACTTC.